Below are 15 T cell receptor beta chains sequenced from a single sample in a study of shared clonotypes between healthy human individuals. Assay: immunoSEQ multiplex PCR; the TCRdb copy retains only in-frame clones and omits some. The data show about 660,000 clones, approximately 79% seen once. The specimen sequenced was memory CD4+ T cells sorted from blood. Subset meaning: CD45RA-negative fraction. The receptor source for this set is a woman in her twenties or thirties in good health.

The chain is built from TRBV7-2 and TRBJ2-2, with D uncertain. Germline values: CDR1 SGHTA, CDR2 FQGNSA. This CDR3 contains 13 residues. Trimming removed 2 bases at V and 5 bases at J, with 6 bases between. The CDR3: CASSLPATGELFF. In DNA form, the CDR3 reads TGTGCCAGCAGCTTACCGGCGACCGGGGAGCTGTTTTTT.

CDR3: CASSLTVGGGGSYTF. In DNA form, the CDR3 reads TGTGCCAGCAGTTTGACTGTCGGTGGAGGGGGAAGCTACACCTTC. The chain recombines TRBV28 with TRBJ1-2; D may be TRBD1 (6 bases). V shed 3 bases and J shed 9 bases, with 20 bases lying between them. This CDR3 spans 15 amino acids. The germline CDR1 and CDR2 sequences are MDHEN and SYDVKM.

The rearrangement uses TRBV11-3 and TRBJ2-1, with 8 bases fitting TRBD1. The germline V gene encodes CDR1 SGHNT and CDR2 YENEEA. V dropped 2 bases and J dropped 10; count of bases not matched to a gene: 4. The CDR3 is made up of 13 amino acids. This CDR3 is CASSLQGAWEQFF. DNA of the CDR3: TGTGCCAGCAGCTTACAGGGGGCTTGGGAGCAGTTCTTC.

This rearrangement joins TRBV6-1 to TRBJ2-7; D is possibly TRBD1 or TRBD2 (7 bases each). The CDR3 runs to 15 residues. Trimming removed 1 base from V and 4 bases from J, with 14 bases in between. Germline-derived CDR1 and CDR2 are MNHNS and SASEGT. CDR3 DNA: TGTGCCAGCAGTGAAGGGTCAGGGGGAGGGTACGAGCAGTACTTC. Translating it yields CASSEGSGGGYEQYF.

Only one count was recorded for this clone. A single base separates this from a much larger clone, so it may be a read error. The same CDR3 arises from other DNA sequences in this sample as well. V is TRBV2 and J is TRBJ1-1, with 9 bases aligning to TRBD1. Germline V gene data show CDR1 as SNHLY and CDR2 as FYNNEI. This CDR3 has 13 residues. J lost 5 bases, V lost 6 bases, and 4 bases had no gene match. The CDR3 sequence: CASRGDRETEAFF. The CDR3 DNA reads TGTGCCAGCAGAGGGGACAGGGAGACTGAAGCTTTCTTT.

This chain links TRBV5-1 with TRBJ2-1, with TRBD1 matching 7 bases. Germline CDR1 and CDR2: SGHRS and YFSETQ. This CDR3 region has 14 residues. V trimming: 3 bases; J trimming: 5 bases; junction bases outside the gene matches: 5. In DNA form, the CDR3 reads TGCGCCAGCAGCTGGGGGACAGAGAACAATGAGCAGTTCTTC. Its translation: CASSWGTENNEQFF.

The chain links TRBV28 to TRBJ2-7; D is possibly TRBD2 (5 bases). V lost 11 bases and J lost 2, with 13 bases in between. The CDR3 spans 12 residues. Germline CDR1 is MDHEN and CDR2 is SYDVKM. The DNA for the CDR3 is TGTGCCTGCAAAGCGGAAACCTACGAGCAGTACTTC. Its translation: CACKAETYEQYF.

Details on this clone: Other DNA sequences in this sample translate to the same CDR3. V is TRBV30 and J is TRBJ1-5; 8 bases are shared with TRBD1. Germline CDR1 reads GTSNPN; CDR2 reads SVGIG (reference sequence). Losses at the gene ends were 3 bases for V and 2 bases for J; bases not matched to a gene: 0. The CDR3 runs 13 residues. This CDR3 reads CAWRGQGNQPQHF. The CDR3 nucleotides are TGTGCCTGGAGGGGACAGGGCAATCAGCCCCAGCATTTT.

The rearrangement links TRBV5-1 to TRBJ2-5; D might be TRBD2 (5 bases). V was shortened by 0 bases and J by 4 bases, with 10 bases between the two germline ends. Germline assignment: CDR1 SGHRS and CDR2 YFSETQ. This CDR3 has 14 amino acids. The CDR3 protein is CASSLGTYRETQYF. The CDR3 nucleotides read TGCGCCAGCAGCTTGGGGACTTATCGAGAGACCCAGTACTTC.

On this clone itself: The same CDR3 can be traced to other DNA sequences in this sample. The chain couples TRBV20-1 to TRBJ1-4; D remains unclear. The CDR3 is 11 amino acids. Per germline, CDR1 DFQATT and CDR2 SNEGSKA (reference sequence). Between the trimmed V and J ends, which lost 1 base and 7 bases, there was a span of 4 bases. In DNA, the CDR3 is TGCAGTGCTAGAGTGGGTGAAAAACTGTTTTTT. It is translated as CSARVGEKLFF.

The chain has TRBV5-1 and TRBJ2-5; 8 bases are shared with TRBD1. CDR1 SGHRS and CDR2 YFSETQ come from the germline V gene. The CDR3 sequence is 15 residues long. The ends lost 0 bases at V and 5 bases at J; junction bases unmatched: 6. Here the CDR3 reads CASSLDGQGRETQYF. CDR3 coding DNA: TGCGCCAGCAGCTTGGACGGACAGGGACGGGAGACCCAGTACTTC.

The rearrangement joins TRBV9 to TRBJ2-1; D call uncertain. Between the trimmed V and J ends, which lost 0 bases and 9 bases, there was a span of 16 bases. The CDR3 has 15 amino acids. The germline gives CDR1 SGDLS, CDR2 YYNGEE. The CDR3 loop reads CASSVVPRPKGEQFF. Here the CDR3 DNA reads TGTGCCAGCAGCGTAGTGCCCCGGCCGAAGGGTGAGCAGTTCTTC.

The chain is built from TRBV2 and TRBJ1-4; D remains unclear. Germline lookup yields CDR1 SNHLY and CDR2 FYNNEI. V lost 7 bases and J 6 bases, leaving 12 bases between the germline ends. The CDR3 is 13 amino acids. The CDR3 nucleotides read TGTGCCAGCAAAACCCCCCGAGATGAAAAACTGTTTTTT. This codes for CASKTPRDEKLFF.

This clone was observed once. The chain uses TRBV5-6 and TRBJ1-2; D is unresolved. Germline CDR1 is SGHDT and CDR2 is YYEEEE. The CDR3 loop spans 16 amino acids. V was pared by 4 bases and J by 4 bases, with 20 bases between. The CDR3 coding sequence is TGTGCCAGCAGCACCTTTTACGGGTTTGAGAGCTATGGCTACACCTTC. Protein: CASSTFYGFESYGYTF. The entire variable domain, with the rest obtained from reference TRBV5-6 and TRBJ1-2, is as follows: DAGVTQSPTHLIKTRGQQVTLRCSPKSGHDTVSWYQQALGQGPQFIFQYYEEEERQRGNFPDRFSGHQFPNYSSELNVNALLLGDSALYLCASSTFYGFESYGYTFGSGTRLTVV.

J is TRBJ2-6 and V is TRBV4-2; tentatively, D is TRBD2 (7 bases). Per the germline V gene, CDR1 is LGHNA and CDR2 is YNFKEQ. Trimming pared 4 bases from V and 0 bases from J, leaving 13 bases between. This CDR3 comprises 17 residues. The CDR3 DNA sequence: TGTGCCAGCAGCCCACAGGGAGGGCCCTCTGGGGCCAACGTCCTGACTTTC. Translating gives CASSPQGGPSGANVLTF.